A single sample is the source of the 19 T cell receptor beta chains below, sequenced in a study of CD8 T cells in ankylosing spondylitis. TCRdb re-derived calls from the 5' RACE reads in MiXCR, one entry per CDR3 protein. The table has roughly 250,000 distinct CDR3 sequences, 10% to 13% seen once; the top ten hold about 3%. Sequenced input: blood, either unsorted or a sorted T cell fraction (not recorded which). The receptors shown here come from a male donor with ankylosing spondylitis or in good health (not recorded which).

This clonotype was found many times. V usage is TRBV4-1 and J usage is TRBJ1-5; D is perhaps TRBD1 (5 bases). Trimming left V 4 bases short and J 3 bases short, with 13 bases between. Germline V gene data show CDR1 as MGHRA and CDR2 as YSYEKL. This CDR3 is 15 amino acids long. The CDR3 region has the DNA TGCGCCAGCAGCCCGGGGCGACAACTCAATCAGCCCCAGCATTTT. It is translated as CASSPGRQLNQPQHF.

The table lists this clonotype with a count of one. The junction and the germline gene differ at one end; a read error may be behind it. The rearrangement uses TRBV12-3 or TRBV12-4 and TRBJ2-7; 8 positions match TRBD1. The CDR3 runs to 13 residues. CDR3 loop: CAGSSDRVSEQYF. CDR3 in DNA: TGTGCCGGCAGTTCGGACAGGGTGAGCGAGCAGTACTTC.

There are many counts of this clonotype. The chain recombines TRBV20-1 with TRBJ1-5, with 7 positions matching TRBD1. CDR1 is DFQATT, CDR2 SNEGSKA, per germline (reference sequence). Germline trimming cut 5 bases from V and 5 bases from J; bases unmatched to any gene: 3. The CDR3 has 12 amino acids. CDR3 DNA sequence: TGCAGTGCTTCAGGGGGGGATCAGCCCCAGCATTTT. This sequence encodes CSASGGDQPQHF.

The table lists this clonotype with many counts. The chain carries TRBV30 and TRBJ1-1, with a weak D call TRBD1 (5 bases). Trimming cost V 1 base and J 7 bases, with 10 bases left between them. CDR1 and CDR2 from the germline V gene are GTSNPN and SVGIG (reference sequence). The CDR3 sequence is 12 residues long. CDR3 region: CAWSGPGLEAFF. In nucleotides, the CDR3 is TGTGCCTGGAGTGGCCCAGGGCTTGAAGCTTTCTTT.

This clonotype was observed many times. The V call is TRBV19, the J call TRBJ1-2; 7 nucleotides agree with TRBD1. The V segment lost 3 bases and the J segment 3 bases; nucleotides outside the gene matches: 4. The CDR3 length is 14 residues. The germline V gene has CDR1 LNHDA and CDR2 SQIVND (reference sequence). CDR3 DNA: TGTGCCAGTAGTATCCGGCAGGGGGACTATGGCTACACCTTC. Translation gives CASSIRQGDYGYTF.

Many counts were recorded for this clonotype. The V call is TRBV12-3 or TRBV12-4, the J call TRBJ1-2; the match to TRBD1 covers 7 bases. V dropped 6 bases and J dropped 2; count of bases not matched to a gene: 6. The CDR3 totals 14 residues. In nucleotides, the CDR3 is TGTGCCAGCAGCACAGGGGCCTCCAACTATGGCTACACCTTC. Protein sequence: CASSTGASNYGYTF.

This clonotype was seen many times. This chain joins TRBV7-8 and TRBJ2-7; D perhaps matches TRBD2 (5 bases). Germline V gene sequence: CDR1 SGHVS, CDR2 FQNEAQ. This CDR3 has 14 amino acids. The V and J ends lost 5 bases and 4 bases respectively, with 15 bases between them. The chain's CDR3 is CASSIYSGPYEQYF. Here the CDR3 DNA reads TGTGCCAGCAGCATTTACAGCGGACCTTACGAGCAGTACTTC.

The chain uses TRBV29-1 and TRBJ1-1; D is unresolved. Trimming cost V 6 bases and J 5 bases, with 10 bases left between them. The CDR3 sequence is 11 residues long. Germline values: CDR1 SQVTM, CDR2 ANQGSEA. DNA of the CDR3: TGCAGCGTGGACGGTCTAACTGAAGCTTTCTTT. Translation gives CSVDGLTEAFF.

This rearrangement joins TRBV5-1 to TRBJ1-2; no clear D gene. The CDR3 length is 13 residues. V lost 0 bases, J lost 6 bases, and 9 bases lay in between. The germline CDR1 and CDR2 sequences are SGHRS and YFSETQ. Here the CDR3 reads CASSLAEFDGYTF. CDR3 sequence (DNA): TGCGCCAGCAGCTTGGCAGAGTTCGATGGCTACACCTTC.

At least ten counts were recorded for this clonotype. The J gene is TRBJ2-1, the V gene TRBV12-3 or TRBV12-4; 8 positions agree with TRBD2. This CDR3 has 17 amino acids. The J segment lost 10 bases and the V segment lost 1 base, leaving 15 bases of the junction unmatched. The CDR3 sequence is CASSLDGSGVARREQFF. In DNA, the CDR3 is TGTGCCAGCAGTTTAGATGGTAGCGGGGTTGCTAGGAGAGAGCAGTTCTTC.

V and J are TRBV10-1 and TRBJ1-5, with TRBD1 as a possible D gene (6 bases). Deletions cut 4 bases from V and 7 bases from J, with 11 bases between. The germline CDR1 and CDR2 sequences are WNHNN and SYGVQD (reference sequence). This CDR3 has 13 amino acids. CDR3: CASSGGGQQPQHF. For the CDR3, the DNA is TGCGCCAGCAGTGGTGGTGGACAGCAGCCCCAGCATTTT.

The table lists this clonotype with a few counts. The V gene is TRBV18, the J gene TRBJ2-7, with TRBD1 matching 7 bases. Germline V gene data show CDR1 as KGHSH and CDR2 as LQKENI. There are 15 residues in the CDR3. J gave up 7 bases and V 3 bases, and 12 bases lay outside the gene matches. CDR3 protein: CASSPDRSSKREQYF. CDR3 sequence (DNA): TGTGCCAGCTCACCGGACAGGTCCTCAAAGAGGGAGCAGTACTTC.

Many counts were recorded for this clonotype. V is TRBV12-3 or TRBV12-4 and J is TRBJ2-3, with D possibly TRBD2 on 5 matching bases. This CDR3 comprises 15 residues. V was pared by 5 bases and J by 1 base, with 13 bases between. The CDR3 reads CASSPRGSGTDTQYF. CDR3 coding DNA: TGTGCCAGCAGTCCCCGGGGTAGCGGCACAGATACGCAGTATTTT.

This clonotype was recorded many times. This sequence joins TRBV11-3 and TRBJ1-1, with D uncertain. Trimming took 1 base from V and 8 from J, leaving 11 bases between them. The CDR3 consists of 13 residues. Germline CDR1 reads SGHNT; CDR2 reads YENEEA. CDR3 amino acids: CASSLGSASEAFF. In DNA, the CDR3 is TGTGCCAGCAGCTTAGGGTCCGCGTCAGAAGCTTTCTTT. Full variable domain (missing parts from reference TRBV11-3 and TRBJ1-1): EAGVVQSPRYKIIEKKQPVAFWCNPISGHNTLYWYLQNLGQGPELLIRYENEEAVDDSQLPKDRFSAERLKGVDSTLKIQPAELGDSAVYLCASSLGSASEAFFGQGTRLTVV.

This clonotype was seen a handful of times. The CDR3 here is CAIRAGGPSEQFF. Here the CDR3 DNA reads TGTGCCATCAGGGCGGGAGGGCCTAGTGAGCAGTTCTTC. This sequence joins TRBV10-3 and TRBJ2-1, with 9 bases fitting TRBD2. J gave up 9 bases and V 6 bases, and 6 bases lay outside the gene matches. CDR3 length: 13 residues. The germline V gene encodes CDR1 ENHRY and CDR2 SYGVKD.

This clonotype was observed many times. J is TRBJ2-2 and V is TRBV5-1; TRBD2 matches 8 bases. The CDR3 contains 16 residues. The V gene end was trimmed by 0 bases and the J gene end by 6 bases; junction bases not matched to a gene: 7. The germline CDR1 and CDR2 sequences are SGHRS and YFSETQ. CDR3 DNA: TGCGCCAGCAGCTTGGAACTAGCGGTAAAGGCCGGGGAGCTGTTTTTT. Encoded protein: CASSLELAVKAGELFF.

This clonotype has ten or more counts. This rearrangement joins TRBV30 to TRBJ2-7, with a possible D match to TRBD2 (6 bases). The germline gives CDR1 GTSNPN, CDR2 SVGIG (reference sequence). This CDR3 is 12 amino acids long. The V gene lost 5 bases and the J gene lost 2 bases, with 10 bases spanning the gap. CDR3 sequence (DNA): TGTGCCTGGGGGGAGGCGACCTACGAGCAGTACTTC. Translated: CAWGEATYEQYF.

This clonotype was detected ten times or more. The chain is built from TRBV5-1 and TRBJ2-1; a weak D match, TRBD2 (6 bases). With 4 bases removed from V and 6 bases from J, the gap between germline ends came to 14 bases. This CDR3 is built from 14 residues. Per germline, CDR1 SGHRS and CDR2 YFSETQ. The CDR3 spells CASSHSSGINEQFF. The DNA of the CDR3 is TGCGCCAGCAGCCACAGTAGCGGAATCAATGAGCAGTTCTTC.

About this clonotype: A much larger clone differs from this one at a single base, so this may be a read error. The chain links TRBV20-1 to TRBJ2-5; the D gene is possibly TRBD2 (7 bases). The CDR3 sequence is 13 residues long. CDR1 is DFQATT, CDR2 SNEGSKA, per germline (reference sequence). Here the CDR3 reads CRRTRGDQETQYF. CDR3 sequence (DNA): TGCAGACGGACTAGGGGGGATCAAGAGACCCAGTACTTC.